The sequence of this T cell receptor beta chain was determined in a study of blood T cell repertoires in COVID-19. Study-wide background: From T cells, B-cell-depleted T cells, or PBMCs came the material, which was cDNA or gDNA.

As handled by the study authors: Reference gene primers were amplified, and this amplification served to estimate nucleated cell counts. Some clones are missing from TCRdb's copy, which holds only in-frame ones; the method was immunoSEQ multiplex PCR. The V and J calls and clone size come from that table; D and trimming were worked out from the DNA. The top ten clones hold roughly 10% of a sample with approximately 120,000 clones, 75% to 85% of them seen once. Germline V CDR1 and CDR2: SGHAT, FQNNGV. V was pared by 2 bases and J by 1 base, with 2 bases of the junction left unmatched. The CDR3 has 15 amino acids.

This receptor was taken from a human donor in a cohort sampled during active COVID-19. The material sequenced was peripheral blood. The chain is built from TRBV11-2 and TRBJ2-7, with 10 bases matching TRBD2. The CDR3 region has the DNA TGTGCCAGCAGCTTACCAGCGGGAGGGTCCTACGAGCAGTACTTC. Translated: CASSLPAGGSYEQYF.